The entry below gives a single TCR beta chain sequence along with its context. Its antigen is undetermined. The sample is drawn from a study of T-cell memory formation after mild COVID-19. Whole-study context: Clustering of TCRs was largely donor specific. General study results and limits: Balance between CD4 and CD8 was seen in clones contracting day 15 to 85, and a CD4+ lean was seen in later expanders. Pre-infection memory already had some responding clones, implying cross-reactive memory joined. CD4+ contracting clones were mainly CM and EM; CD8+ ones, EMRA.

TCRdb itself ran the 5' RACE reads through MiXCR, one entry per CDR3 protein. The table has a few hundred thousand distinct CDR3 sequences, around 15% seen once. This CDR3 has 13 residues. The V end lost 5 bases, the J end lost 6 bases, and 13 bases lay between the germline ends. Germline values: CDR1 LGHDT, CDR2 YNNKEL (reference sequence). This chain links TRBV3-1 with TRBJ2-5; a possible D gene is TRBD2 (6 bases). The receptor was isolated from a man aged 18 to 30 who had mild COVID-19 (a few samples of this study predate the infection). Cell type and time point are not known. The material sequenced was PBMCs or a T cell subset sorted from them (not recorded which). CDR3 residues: CASSAGGLKTQYF. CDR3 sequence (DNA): TGTGCCAGCAGCGCCGGGGGTTTAAAGACCCAGTACTTC.